These 20 T cell receptor beta chains share one sample of origin, sequenced in a study of response to subunit inactivated influenza vaccine. TCRdb passed the RT-PCR reads through MiXCR, listing each CDR3 protein once. In the table there are 600,000 to 850,000 distinct CDR3 sequences, roughly 15% of which are singletons. This specimen was PBMCs from blood, taken around 15 days before vaccination. Receptors were obtained from a man in his fifties or sixties who received an inactivated influenza vaccine.

The chain recombines TRBV20-1 with TRBJ2-3; 9 bases map to TRBD2. J gave up 9 bases and V 5 bases, and 9 bases lay outside the gene matches. The CDR3 extends over 13 amino acids. CDR1 is DFQATT, CDR2 SNEGSKA, per germline (reference sequence). In DNA form, the CDR3 reads TGCAGTGCTGGTAGCGGGGGCGGATGGACGCAGTATTTT. It translates to CSAGSGGGWTQYF.

This clonotype was counted only a few times. The gene calls are TRBV29-1 and TRBJ2-1; perhaps D is TRBD1 or TRBD2 (6 bases each). V was pared by 4 bases and J by 5 bases, with 18 bases between. Germline-derived CDR1 and CDR2 are SQVTM and ANQGSEA. This CDR3 region has 15 residues. The chain's CDR3 is CSVGMGGQVNNEQFF. In DNA form, the CDR3 reads TGCAGCGTTGGGATGGGGGGACAAGTGAACAATGAGCAGTTCTTC.

This clonotype was seen a few times. CDR3: CASSYAGGADTQYF. CDR3 nucleotides: TGTGCCAGCAGTTACGCAGGGGGCGCAGATACGCAGTATTTT. The chain links TRBV6-2 or TRBV6-3 to TRBJ2-3; 8 bases map to TRBD1. With V trimmed by 2 bases and J by 4 bases, 2 bases remained unmatched. There are 14 residues in the CDR3. CDR1 and CDR2 (germline): MNHEY, SVGEGT.

The V call is TRBV9, the J call TRBJ2-1, with D possibly being TRBD2 (6 bases). Germline CDR1 reads SGDLS; CDR2 reads YYNGEE. This CDR3 spans 17 amino acids. Trimming removed 3 bases from V and 8 bases from J, with 24 bases in between. The CDR3 DNA sequence: TGTGCCAGCAGCGGGGGGGAAACGGGGCGTAGGGTCGATGAGCAGTTCTTC. Its protein product is CASSGGETGRRVDEQFF.

The chain combines TRBV7-2 with TRBJ2-7, with no clear D. Germline V lookup: CDR1 SGHTA, CDR2 FQGNSA. There are 16 residues in the CDR3. Trimming took 5 bases from V and 1 from J, leaving 18 bases between them. In nucleotides, the CDR3 is TGTGCCAGCAGCCCCCACCTCATGACTGGTTCCTACGAGCAGTACTTC. Protein sequence: CASSPHLMTGSYEQYF.

This clonotype was observed at least ten times. The J gene is TRBJ2-2, the V gene TRBV6-2 or TRBV6-3; D is ambiguous. The CDR3 sequence is 15 residues long. Germline V gene data show CDR1 as MNHEY and CDR2 as SVGEGT. The V end was cut by 6 bases, the J end by 2 bases, with 13 bases between. The CDR3 protein is CASSRTDGNTGELFF. CDR3 DNA sequence: TGTGCCAGCAGCCGTACGGACGGAAACACCGGGGAGCTGTTTTTT.

This clonotype was counted many times. V usage is TRBV12-3 or TRBV12-4 and J usage is TRBJ2-2; D unresolved. The CDR3 has 13 amino acids. V was clipped by 10 bases and J by 2 bases, with 11 bases between them. CDR3 protein: CATLKGNTGELFF. DNA of the CDR3: TGTGCCACCCTTAAGGGTAACACCGGGGAGCTGTTTTTT.

The chain joins TRBV6-2 or TRBV6-3 to TRBJ1-6; no definite D call. This CDR3 is 16 amino acids long. The V gene's germline CDR1 is MNHEY and CDR2 SVGEGT. The V gene lost 0 bases and the J gene lost 7 bases, with 13 bases spanning the gap. CDR3 in DNA: TGTGCCAGCAGTTACTCGACGGCGGGAAGAAATTCACCCCTCCACTTT. Amino acids: CASSYSTAGRNSPLHF.

The CDR3 DNA reads as TGTGCCAGCAGCTTAATACAGGGTTTTGCATACGAGCAGTACTTC. Its translation is CASSLIQGFAYEQYF. This chain joins TRBV11-2 and TRBJ2-7; TRBD1 might be the D (6 bases). Germline CDR1 and CDR2: SGHAT and FQNNGV. V was shortened by 2 bases and J by 4 bases, with 15 bases between the two germline ends. The CDR3 consists of 15 residues.

V gene TRBV3-1 combines with J gene TRBJ1-6; D is unclear. Trimming took 8 bases from V and 10 from J, leaving 12 bases between them. Per germline, CDR1 LGHDT and CDR2 YNNKEL (reference sequence). CDR3 size: 12 residues. CDR3 sequence reads: CASREPGSPLHF. The CDR3, as DNA: TGTGCCAGCCGGGAGCCGGGGTCACCCCTCCACTTT.

The rearrangement joins TRBV6-1 to TRBJ2-7, with D hard to call. From germline, CDR1 is MNHNS and CDR2 SASEGT. The length of the CDR3 is 13 residues. Trimming pared 6 bases from V and 4 bases from J, leaving 13 bases between. The CDR3 sequence: CASRAEAVYEQYF. In DNA form, the CDR3 reads TGTGCCAGCAGGGCCGAGGCGGTTTACGAGCAGTACTTC.

This sequence joins TRBV29-1 and TRBJ2-3; 8 nucleotides line up with TRBD2. Germline loops: CDR1 SQVTM, CDR2 ANQGSEA. The CDR3 is made up of 13 amino acids. V lost 7 bases and J lost 3; bases outside the gene matches: 6. CDR3: CSAGGGRTDTQYF. The CDR3 coding sequence is TGCAGCGCGGGGGGGGGGAGAACAGATACGCAGTATTTT.

The chain employs TRBV4-2 and TRBJ2-7; D is possibly TRBD2 (6 bases). V was shortened by 3 bases and J by 0 bases, with 12 bases between the two germline ends. This CDR3 is built from 15 residues. CDR1 is LGHNA, CDR2 YNFKEQ, per germline. CDR3 region: CASSQSAGSSYEQYF. In nucleotides, the CDR3 is TGTGCCAGCAGCCAGTCAGCGGGTAGCTCCTACGAGCAGTACTTC.

The chain combines TRBV25-1 with TRBJ1-2, with 12 bases lining up with TRBD1. The CDR3 runs 13 residues. The germline V gene has CDR1 MGHDK and CDR2 SYGVNS. With V trimmed by 8 bases and J by 6 bases, 4 bases remained unmatched. CDR3 sequence reads: CASGTGGVHGYTF. In DNA form, the CDR3 reads TGTGCCAGCGGGACAGGGGGCGTCCATGGCTACACCTTC.

This clonotype was observed a handful of times. The genes are TRBV6-5 and TRBJ2-1; 10 nucleotides match TRBD2. V trimming: 2 bases; J trimming: 9 bases; junction bases outside the gene matches: 7. CDR1 MNHEY and CDR2 SVGAGI come from the germline V gene. The CDR3 consists of 15 residues. The CDR3 coding sequence is TGTGCCAGCAGTTACAACAGCGGGGGGGGTAGTGAGCAGTTCTTC. This codes for CASSYNSGGGSEQFF.

This clonotype has more than one count but fewer than ten. The genes are TRBV19 and TRBJ1-5, with D uncertain. Trimming cost V 6 bases and J 6 bases, with 12 bases left between them. This CDR3 is 13 amino acids long. The germline V gene has CDR1 LNHDA and CDR2 SQIVND (reference sequence). DNA of the CDR3: TGTGCCAGTAGCCACCAGCCGGGTCAGCCCCAGCATTTT. Residues: CASSHQPGQPQHF.

This clonotype has more than one count but fewer than ten. The chain is built from TRBV20-1 and TRBJ1-6; D is undetermined. The CDR3 is made up of 14 amino acids. Germline V gene lookup returns CDR1 DFQATT and CDR2 SNEGSKA (reference sequence). Trimming removed 0 bases at V and 14 bases at J, with 17 bases between. CDR3 sequence: CSARDSVRLNTLHF. CDR3 nucleotide sequence: TGCAGTGCTAGAGATAGTGTCCGGCTGAACACCCTCCACTTT.

This chain uses TRBV28 with TRBJ1-2; 7 bases match TRBD1. Germline V gene data show CDR1 as MDHEN and CDR2 as SYDVKM. This CDR3 contains 15 residues. The ends lost 5 bases at V and 3 bases at J; junction bases unmatched: 9. DNA for the CDR3: TGTGCCAGCAGTAACCGGGACAGAGTGGACTATGGCTACACCTTC. Its protein product is CASSNRDRVDYGYTF.

This clonotype has just a few counts. The rearrangement links TRBV5-1 to TRBJ1-3, with 9 bases fitting TRBD1. This CDR3 spans 15 amino acids. The V and J ends lost 0 bases and 4 bases, in that order; junction bases with no gene match: 2. CDR1 is SGHRS, CDR2 YFSETQ, per germline. The CDR3 coding sequence is TGCGCCAGCAGCTTGGACGGGACAGGGGGAAACACCATATATTTT. Residues: CASSLDGTGGNTIYF.

This clonotype turned up a few times. V is TRBV15 and J is TRBJ2-3, with D possibly TRBD2 on 6 matching bases. V lost 3 bases and J 4 bases, leaving 11 bases between the germline ends. Germline loops: CDR1 LNHNV, CDR2 YYDKDF (reference sequence). This CDR3 comprises 14 residues. CDR3 sequence: CATSRFGSADTQYF. CDR3 nucleotides: TGTGCCACCAGCAGGTTCGGGAGCGCAGATACGCAGTATTTT.